This TCR beta chain was captured by sequencing in a study of blood T cells in healthy people across ages. The use of a sample-barcoded 5' primer and a J-beta primer mix characterized a second PCR of roughly 6 to 11 cycles. MiXCR, applied by TCRdb to the 5' RACE reads, yields one record per CDR3 protein. Here the sample spans 950,000 to 1,200,000 distinct CDR3 sequences, under 40% being singletons. Per the germline V gene, CDR1 is MDHEN and CDR2 is SYDVKM. CDR3 length equals 16 residues. The V and J ends lost 5 bases and 2 bases, in that order; junction bases with no gene match: 5. There were healthy Caucasian individuals from Russia, aged about 6 to 90, serving as donors. Each sample used at least 7 million PBMCs. Total RNA extraction produced at least 5.5 micrograms (per sample) for the study.

The clonotype originates from a young man in good health. J is TRBJ2-1 and V is TRBV28; TRBD1 agrees at 11 bases. The sequencing input was blood. CDR3 residues: CASSVPGQGAYNEQFF. In DNA, the CDR3 is TGTGCCAGCAGTGTCCCGGGACAGGGGGCCTACAATGAGCAGTTCTTC.